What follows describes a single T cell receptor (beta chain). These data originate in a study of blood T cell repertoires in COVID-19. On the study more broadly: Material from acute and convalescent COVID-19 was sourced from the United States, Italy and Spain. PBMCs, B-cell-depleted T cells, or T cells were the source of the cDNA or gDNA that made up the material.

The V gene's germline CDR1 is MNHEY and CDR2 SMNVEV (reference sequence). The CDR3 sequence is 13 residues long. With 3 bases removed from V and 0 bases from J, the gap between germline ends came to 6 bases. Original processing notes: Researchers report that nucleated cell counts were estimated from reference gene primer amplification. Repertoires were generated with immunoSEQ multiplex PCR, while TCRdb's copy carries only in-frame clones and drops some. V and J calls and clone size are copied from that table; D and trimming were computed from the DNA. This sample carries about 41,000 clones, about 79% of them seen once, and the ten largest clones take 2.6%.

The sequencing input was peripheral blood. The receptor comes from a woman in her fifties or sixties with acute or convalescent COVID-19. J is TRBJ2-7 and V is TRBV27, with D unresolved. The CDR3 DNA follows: TGTGCCAGCAGTTTGGGCCACTCCTACGAGCAGTACTTC. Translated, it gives CASSLGHSYEQYF.